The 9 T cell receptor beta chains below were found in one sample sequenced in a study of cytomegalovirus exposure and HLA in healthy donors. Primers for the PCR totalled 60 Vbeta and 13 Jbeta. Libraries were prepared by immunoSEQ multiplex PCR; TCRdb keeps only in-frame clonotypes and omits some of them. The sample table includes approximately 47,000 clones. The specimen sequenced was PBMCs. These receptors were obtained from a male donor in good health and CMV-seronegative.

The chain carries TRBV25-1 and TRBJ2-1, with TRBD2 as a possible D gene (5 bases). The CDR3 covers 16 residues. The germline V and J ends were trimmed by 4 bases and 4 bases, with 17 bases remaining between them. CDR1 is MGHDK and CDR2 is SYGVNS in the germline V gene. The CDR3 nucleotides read TGTGCCAGCAGTGGCGGACTCCCGAACTTTTACAATGAGCAGTTCTTC. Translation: CASSGGLPNFYNEQFF.

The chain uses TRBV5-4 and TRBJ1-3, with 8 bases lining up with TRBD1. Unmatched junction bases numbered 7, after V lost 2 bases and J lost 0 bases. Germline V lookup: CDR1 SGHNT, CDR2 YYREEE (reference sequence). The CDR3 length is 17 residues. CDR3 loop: CASSFDRTGSSGNTIYF. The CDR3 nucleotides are TGTGCCAGCAGCTTTGACCGGACAGGGAGCTCTGGAAACACCATATATTTT.

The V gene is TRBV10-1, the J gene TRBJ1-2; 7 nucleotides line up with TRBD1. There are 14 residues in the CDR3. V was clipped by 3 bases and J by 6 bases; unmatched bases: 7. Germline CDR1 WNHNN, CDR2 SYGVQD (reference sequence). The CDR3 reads CASSEMGTENGYTF. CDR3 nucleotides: TGCGCCAGCAGTGAAATGGGGACAGAAAATGGCTACACCTTC.

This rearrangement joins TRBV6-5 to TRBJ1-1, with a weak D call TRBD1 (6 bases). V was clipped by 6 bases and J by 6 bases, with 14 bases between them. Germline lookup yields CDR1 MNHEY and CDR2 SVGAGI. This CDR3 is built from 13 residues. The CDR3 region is CASSRGGTAEAFF. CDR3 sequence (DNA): TGTGCCAGCAGCCGAGGGGGAACGGCTGAAGCTTTCTTT.

The chain's CDR3 is CASSSGLGTDTQYF. The CDR3 nucleotides read TGCGCCAGCAGCTCCGGACTGGGCACAGATACGCAGTATTTT. The rearrangement uses TRBV5-1 and TRBJ2-3; D possibly corresponds to TRBD2 (5 bases). Germline V gene sequence: CDR1 SGHRS, CDR2 YFSETQ. The germline V and J ends were trimmed by 3 bases and 1 base, with 9 bases remaining between them. CDR3 size: 14 residues.

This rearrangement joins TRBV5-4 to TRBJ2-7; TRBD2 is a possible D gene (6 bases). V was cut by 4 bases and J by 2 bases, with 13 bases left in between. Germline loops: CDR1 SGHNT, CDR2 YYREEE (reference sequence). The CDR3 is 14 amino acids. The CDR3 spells CASSKGLPPYEQYF. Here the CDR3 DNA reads TGTGCCAGCAGCAAAGGACTACCTCCCTACGAGCAGTACTTC.

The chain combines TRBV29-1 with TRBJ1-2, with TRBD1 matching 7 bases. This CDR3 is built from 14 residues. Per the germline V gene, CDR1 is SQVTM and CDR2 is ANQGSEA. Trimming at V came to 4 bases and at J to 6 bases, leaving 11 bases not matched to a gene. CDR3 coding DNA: TGCAGCGTTGGGGGCCCAGGGGGTGGGAATGGCTACACCTTC. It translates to CSVGGPGGGNGYTF.

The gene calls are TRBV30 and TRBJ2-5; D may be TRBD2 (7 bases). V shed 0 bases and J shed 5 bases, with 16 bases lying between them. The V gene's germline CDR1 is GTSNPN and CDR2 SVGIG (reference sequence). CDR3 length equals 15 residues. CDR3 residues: CAWSVFGGAVETQYF. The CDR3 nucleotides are TGTGCCTGGAGTGTGTTTGGGGGGGCGGTGGAGACCCAGTACTTC.

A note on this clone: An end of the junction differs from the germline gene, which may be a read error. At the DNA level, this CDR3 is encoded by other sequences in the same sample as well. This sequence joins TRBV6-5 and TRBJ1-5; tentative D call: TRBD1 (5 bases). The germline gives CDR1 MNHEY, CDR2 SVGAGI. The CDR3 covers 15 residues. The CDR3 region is CASSYSWGGNQPQHF. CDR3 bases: TGCGCCAGCAGTTACTCCTGGGGGGGCAATCAGCCCCAGCATTTT.